This T cell receptor beta chain is from a study of T cell responses to AZD1222 COVID-19 vaccine. The study's findings and limits: Mostly white British, mostly female donors; authors suggested clonal diversity may be underestimated. At 160-218 and 743-854, vaccine-associated CD4 TCRs were dominant, and they spanned spike. After the peak T cell response, and only then, were repertoires sampled. Compared with day 0, the breadth and depth of the Spike-specific TCR repertoire rose significantly after two doses of AZD1222.

Looked up from germline, CDR1 is SQVTM and CDR2 is ANQGSEA. CDR3 length: 12 amino acids. V was cut by 7 bases and J by 1 base, with 8 bases left in between. Note on this clone: The antigen remains undetermined.

Here immunoSEQ multiplex PCR was the method, and the copy in TCRdb shows in-frame clones only, minus some. The sample carries some 96,000 clones, nearly 90% recorded once. The chain carries TRBV29-1 and TRBJ1-3; D is undetermined. Sequencing was performed on peripheral blood, taken on day 0 of AZD1222 vaccination. The origin of this receptor is an adult in good health. The CDR3: CSAHGSGNTIYF. CDR3 in DNA: TGCAGCGCCCACGGATCTGGAAACACCATATATTTT.